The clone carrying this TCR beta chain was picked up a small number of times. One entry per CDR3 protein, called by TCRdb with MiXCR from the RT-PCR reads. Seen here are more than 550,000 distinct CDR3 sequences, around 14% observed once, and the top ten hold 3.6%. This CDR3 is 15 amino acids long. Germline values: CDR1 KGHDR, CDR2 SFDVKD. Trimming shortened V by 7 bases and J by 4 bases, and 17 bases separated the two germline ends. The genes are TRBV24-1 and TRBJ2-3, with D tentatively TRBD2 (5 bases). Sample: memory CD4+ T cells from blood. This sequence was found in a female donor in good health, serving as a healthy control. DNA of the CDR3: TGTGCCACCAGAGAAAGCGGATCGGGCCCAGATACGCAGTATTTT. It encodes CATRESGSGPDTQYF.